These T cell receptor beta chains were read from a single sample in a study of blood T cell repertoires in COVID-19. TCRdb's table, derived via immunoSEQ multiplex PCR, lists solely in-frame clones and lacks some. Of some 490,000 clones listed, approximately 86% are singletons. The material sequenced was PBMCs or T cells enriched from blood (not recorded which). The receptors originated from a woman aged 55-75 years who had recovered from COVID-19. The CDR3 runs from the conserved cysteine through the conserved F or W. D genes are given only for firm matches. For some rows the clone size is stated as once, few or many, or as a class when expanded; others skip it.

TRBD1	NA	TRBV5-4	TRBJ1-2	CASSSLTGTGANYGYTF	TGTGCCAGCAGCTCGCTGACCGGGACAGGGGCTAACTATGGCTACACCTTC
NA	NA	TRBV6-2/TRBV6-3	TRBJ1-5	CASSYSLGRDGQPQHF	TGTGCCAGCAGTTACTCCCTCGGGAGGGACGGGCAGCCCCAGCATTTT
NA	few	TRBV3-1/TRBV3-2	TRBJ1-6	CASTPGVYNSPLHF	TGTGCCAGCACCCCCGGTGTCTATAATTCACCCCTCCACTTT
TRBD1	NA	TRBV10-3	TRBJ1-4	CAISGTGGGEKLFF	TGTGCCATCAGCGGAACAGGGGGGGGTGAAAAACTGTTTTTT
NA	NA	TRBV5-1	TRBJ1-2	CASSLAGRGGYTF	TGCGCCAGCAGCTTGGCAGGCCGGGGTGGCTACACCTTC
NA	NA	TRBV5-1	TRBJ1-2	CASSLEGRERGYTF	TGCGCCAGCAGCTTGGAGGGAAGGGAGCGAGGCTACACCTTC
NA	NA	TRBV19	TRBJ1-5	CASSIMPISGNQPQHF	TGTGCCAGTAGTATTATGCCGATAAGCGGCAATCAGCCCCAGCATTTT
TRBD1	NA	TRBV7-2	TRBJ2-6	CASSLVDRTGTGANVLTF	TGTGCCAGCAGCTTAGTAGACCGGACAGGAACTGGGGCCAACGTCCTGACTTTC
TRBD1	NA	TRBV7-8	TRBJ2-7	CASSLFGQGNEQYF	TGTGCCAGCAGCTTATTTGGACAGGGGAACGAGCAGTACTTC
TRBD1	NA	TRBV2	TRBJ1-5	CASSPQGARWQPQHF	TGTGCCAGCAGCCCACAGGGGGCGAGGTGGCAGCCCCAGCATTTT
TRBD1	NA	TRBV5-1	TRBJ1-2	CASSSFDRGQYGYTF	TGCGCCAGCAGCTCCTTCGACAGGGGTCAATATGGCTACACCTTC
NA	NA	TRBV5-1	TRBJ2-1	CASNGNFGNNEQFF	TGCGCCAGCAACGGTAACTTTGGTAACAATGAGCAGTTCTTC
NA	NA	TRBV2	TRBJ1-4	CASSGDKNEKLFF	TGTGCCAGCAGTGGGGACAAAAATGAAAAACTGTTTTTT
NA	NA	TRBV20-1	TRBJ2-4	CSARYGHIQYF	TGCAGTGCCAGGTATGGGCATATTCAGTACTTC
NA	NA	TRBV6-1	TRBJ1-2	CASSEIEGGYTF	TGTGCCAGCAGTGAAATCGAGGGTGGCTACACCTTC
TRBD1	NA	TRBV6-6	TRBJ2-3	CASRGDRQYF	TGTGCCAGCAGGGGGGACAGGCAGTATTTT
TRBD2	NA	TRBV5-4	TRBJ2-1	CASSLTSGGSYNEQFF	TGTGCCAGCAGCCTTACTAGCGGGGGCTCCTACAATGAGCAGTTCTTC